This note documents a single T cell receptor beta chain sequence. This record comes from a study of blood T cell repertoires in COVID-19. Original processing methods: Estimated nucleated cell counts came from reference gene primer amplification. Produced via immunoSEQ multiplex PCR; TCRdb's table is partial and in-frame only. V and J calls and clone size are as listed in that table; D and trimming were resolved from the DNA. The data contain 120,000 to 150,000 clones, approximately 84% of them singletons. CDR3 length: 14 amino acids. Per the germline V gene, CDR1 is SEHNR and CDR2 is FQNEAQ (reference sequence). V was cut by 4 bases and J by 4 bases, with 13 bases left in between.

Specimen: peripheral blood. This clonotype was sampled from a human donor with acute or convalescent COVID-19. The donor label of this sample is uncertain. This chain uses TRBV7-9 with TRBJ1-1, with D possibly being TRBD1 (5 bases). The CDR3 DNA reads TGTGCCAGCAGCTCACAAGGGGCTGGCACTGAAGCTTTCTTT. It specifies CASSSQGAGTEAFF.